This T cell receptor (beta chain) was sequenced in a study of T-cell reconstitution after alpha-beta-depleted transplantation in children. Unique molecular identifiers were used in preparing the TCRbeta library. TCRdb itself ran the PCR reads through MiXCR, one entry per CDR3 protein. The sample consists of roughly 250,000 distinct CDR3 sequences, under 9.5% of them appearing once. Whole-study results and caveats: Where some patients showed high TCRbeta diversity at day 60, it came from recipient T cells and thymic progenitors that had survived. When one year had passed after transplant, most T-cell counts and diversity came from newly produced T cells.

This clonotype was counted ten times or more. Its antigen is as yet unknown. V dropped 6 bases and J dropped 3; count of bases not matched to a gene: 16. Germline V gives CDR1 SGHAT, CDR2 FQNNGV. CDR3 size: 18 residues. The chain is built from TRBV11-2 and TRBJ2-5, with 10 bases identical to TRBD2. Material: PBMCs, mostly from graft donor cells, obtained 180 days after TCRalphabeta/CD19-depleted stem cell transplant. This clonotype was sampled from a male patient younger than 18 who had a stem cell transplant for acute lymphoblastic leukemia, so the T cells may come from the graft donor. CDR3 loop: CASSLDLPLAGVKETQYF. The CDR3, as DNA: TGTGCCAGCAGTCTAGACCTCCCTCTAGCGGGGGTAAAAGAGACCCAGTACTTC.